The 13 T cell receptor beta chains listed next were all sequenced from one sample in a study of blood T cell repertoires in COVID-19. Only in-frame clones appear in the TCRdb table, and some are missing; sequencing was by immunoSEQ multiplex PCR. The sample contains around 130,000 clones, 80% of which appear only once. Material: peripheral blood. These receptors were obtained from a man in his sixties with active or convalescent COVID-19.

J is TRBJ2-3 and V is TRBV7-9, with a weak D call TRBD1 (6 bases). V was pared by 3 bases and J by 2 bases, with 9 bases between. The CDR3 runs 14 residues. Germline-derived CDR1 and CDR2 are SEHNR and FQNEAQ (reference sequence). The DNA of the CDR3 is TGTGCCAGCAGCTTTACAGGGACCACAGATACGCAGTATTTT. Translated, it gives CASSFTGTTDTQYF.

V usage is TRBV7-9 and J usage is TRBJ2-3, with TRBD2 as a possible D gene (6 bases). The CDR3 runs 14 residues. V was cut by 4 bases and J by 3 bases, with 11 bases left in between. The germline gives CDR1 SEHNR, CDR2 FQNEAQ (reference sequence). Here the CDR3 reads CASSYARGTDTQYF. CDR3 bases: TGTGCCAGCAGCTACGCTCGGGGGACAGATACGCAGTATTTT.

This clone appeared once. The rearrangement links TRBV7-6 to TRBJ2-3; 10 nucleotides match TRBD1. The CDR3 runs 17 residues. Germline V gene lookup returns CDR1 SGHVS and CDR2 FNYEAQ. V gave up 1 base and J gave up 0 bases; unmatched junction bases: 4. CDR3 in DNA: TGTGCCAGCAGCTTAGGGACAGGGGGTAGGAGCACAGATACGCAGTATTTT. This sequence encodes CASSLGTGGRSTDTQYF.

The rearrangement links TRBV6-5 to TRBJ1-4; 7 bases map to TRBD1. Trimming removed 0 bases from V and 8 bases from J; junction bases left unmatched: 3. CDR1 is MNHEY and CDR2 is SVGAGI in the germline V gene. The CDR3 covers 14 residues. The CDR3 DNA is TGTGCCAGCAGTTACTCGACAGGGAACGAAAAACTGTTTTTT. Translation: CASSYSTGNEKLFF.

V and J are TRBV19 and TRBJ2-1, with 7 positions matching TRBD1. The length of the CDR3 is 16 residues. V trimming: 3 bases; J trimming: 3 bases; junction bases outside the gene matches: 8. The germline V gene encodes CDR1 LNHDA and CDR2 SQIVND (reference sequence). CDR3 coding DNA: TGTGCCAGTAGTATTGGGTGGGGACAGCACTACAATGAGCAGTTCTTC. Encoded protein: CASSIGWGQHYNEQFF.

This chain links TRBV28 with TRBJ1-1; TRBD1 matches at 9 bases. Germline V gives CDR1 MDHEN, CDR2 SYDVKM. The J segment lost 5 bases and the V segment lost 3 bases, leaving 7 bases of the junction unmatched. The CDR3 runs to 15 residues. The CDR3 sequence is CASSFPRDRVTEAFF. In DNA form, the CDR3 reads TGTGCCAGCAGTTTCCCCCGGGACAGGGTGACTGAAGCTTTCTTT.

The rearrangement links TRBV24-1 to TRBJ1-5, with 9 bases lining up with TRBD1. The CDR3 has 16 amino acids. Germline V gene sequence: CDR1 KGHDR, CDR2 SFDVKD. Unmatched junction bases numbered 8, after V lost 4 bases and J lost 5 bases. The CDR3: CATSDPRDREDQPQHF. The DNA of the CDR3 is TGTGCCACCAGTGACCCCCGGGACAGGGAAGATCAGCCCCAGCATTTT.

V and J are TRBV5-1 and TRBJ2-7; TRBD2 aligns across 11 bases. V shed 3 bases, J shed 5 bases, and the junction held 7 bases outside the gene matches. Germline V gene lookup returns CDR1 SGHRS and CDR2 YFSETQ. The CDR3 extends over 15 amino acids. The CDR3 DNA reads TGCGCCAGCAGCTCGGGACTAGCGGTGGAAAACGAGCAGTACTTC. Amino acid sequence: CASSSGLAVENEQYF.

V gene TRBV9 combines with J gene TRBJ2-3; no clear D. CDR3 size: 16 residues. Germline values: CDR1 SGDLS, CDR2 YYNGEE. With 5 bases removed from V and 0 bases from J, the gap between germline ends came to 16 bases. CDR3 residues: CASSLTPYSSTDTQYF. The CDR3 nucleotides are TGTGCCAGCAGTCTTACTCCTTATTCTAGCACAGATACGCAGTATTTT.

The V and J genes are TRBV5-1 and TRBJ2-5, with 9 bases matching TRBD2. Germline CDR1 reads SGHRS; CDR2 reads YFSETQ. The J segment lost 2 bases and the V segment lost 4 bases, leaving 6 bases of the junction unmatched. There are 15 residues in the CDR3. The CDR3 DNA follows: TGCGCCAGCAGCCCGGCGGGGGGGCTTCAAGAGACCCAGTACTTC. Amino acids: CASSPAGGLQETQYF.

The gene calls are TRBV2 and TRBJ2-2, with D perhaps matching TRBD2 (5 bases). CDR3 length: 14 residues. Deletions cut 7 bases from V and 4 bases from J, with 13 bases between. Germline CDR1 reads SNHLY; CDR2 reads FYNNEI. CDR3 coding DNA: TGTGCCAGCAAGGGAGTTCTGGGCACCGGGGAGCTGTTTTTT. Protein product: CASKGVLGTGELFF.

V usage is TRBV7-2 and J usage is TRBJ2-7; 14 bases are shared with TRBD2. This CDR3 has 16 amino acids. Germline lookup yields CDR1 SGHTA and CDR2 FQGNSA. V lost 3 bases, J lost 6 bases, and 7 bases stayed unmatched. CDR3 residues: CASSLGLAGVQVEQYF. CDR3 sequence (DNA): TGTGCCAGCAGCTTGGGACTAGCGGGAGTCCAGGTCGAGCAGTACTTC.

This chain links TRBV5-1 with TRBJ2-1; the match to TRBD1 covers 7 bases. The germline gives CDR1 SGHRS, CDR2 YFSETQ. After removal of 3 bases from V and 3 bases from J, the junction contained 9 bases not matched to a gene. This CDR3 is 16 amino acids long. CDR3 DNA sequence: TGCGCCAGCAGCTCCAACCCGGGACAGAACTACAATGAGCAGTTCTTC. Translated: CASSSNPGQNYNEQFF.